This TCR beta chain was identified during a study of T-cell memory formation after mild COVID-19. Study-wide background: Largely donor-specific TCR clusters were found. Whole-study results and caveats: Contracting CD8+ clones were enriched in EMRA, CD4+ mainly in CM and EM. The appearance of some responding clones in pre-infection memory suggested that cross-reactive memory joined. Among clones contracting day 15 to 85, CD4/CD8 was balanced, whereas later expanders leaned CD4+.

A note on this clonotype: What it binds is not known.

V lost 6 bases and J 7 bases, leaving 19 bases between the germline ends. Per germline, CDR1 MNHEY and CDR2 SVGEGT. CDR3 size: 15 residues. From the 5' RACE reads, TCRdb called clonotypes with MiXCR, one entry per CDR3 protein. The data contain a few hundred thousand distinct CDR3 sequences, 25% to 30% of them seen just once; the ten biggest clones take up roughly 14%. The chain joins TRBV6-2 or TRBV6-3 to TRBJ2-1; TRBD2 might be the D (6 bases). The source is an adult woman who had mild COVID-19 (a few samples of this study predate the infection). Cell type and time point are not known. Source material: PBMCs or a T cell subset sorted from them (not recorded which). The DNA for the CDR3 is TGTGCCAGCAGGGTCATACCGGGAGTGAGAAATGAGCAGTTCTTC. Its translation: CASRVIPGVRNEQFF.